The sequence of this TCR beta chain was determined in a study of memory CD4+ T cells and cytomegalovirus serostatus. The sort gate was single viable CD3+CD4+CD8-CD45RO+ cells for memory CD4+ T cells. Serum IgG to CMV pp150, pp28, p38 and p52 defined serostatus. The J segment lost 8 bases and the V segment lost 3 bases, leaving 9 bases of the junction unmatched. The CDR3 is 15 amino acids. CDR1 and CDR2 (germline): SNHLY, FYNNEI. Repertoires were generated with immunoSEQ multiplex PCR, while TCRdb's copy carries only in-frame clones and drops some. The sample yields about 82,000 clones, less than 90% seen once.

The chain couples TRBV2 to TRBJ1-4; 7 nucleotides align to TRBD1. The receptor's source is an adult in good health and CMV-seronegative. Specimen: memory CD4+ T cells from blood. DNA of the CDR3: TGTGCCAGCAGTGACAAGGCGGGACAGATCGAAAAACTGTTTTTT. This codes for CASSDKAGQIEKLFF.